Below are 17 T cell receptor beta chains sequenced from a single sample in a study of T cell responses to AZD1222 COVID-19 vaccine. Some clones are missing from TCRdb's copy, which holds only in-frame ones; the method was immunoSEQ multiplex PCR. The table includes roughly 180,000 clones, around 94% detected once. Material: peripheral blood, obtained 28 days after the second AZD1222 dose. The source is an adult who received the AZD1222 COVID-19 vaccine.

Here the CDR3 reads CASSLYNTEAFF. CDR3 sequence (DNA): TGTGCCAGTAGTTTGTATAACACTGAAGCTTTCTTT. V gene TRBV19 combines with J gene TRBJ1-1; D is uncertain. The CDR3 spans 12 residues. The germline gives CDR1 LNHDA, CDR2 SQIVND (reference sequence). V gave up 5 bases and J gave up 2 bases, with 6 bases separating them.

The gene calls are TRBV12-3 or TRBV12-4 and TRBJ1-5; no firm D call. This CDR3 is built from 13 residues. Deletions cut 1 base from V and 6 bases from J, with 7 bases between. The CDR3 spells CASSLDWGQPQHF. As DNA, the CDR3 is TGTGCCAGCAGTTTAGACTGGGGTCAGCCCCAGCATTTT.

The J gene is TRBJ2-3, the V gene TRBV18, with 7 bases aligning to TRBD2. V lost 2 bases, J lost 0 bases, and 2 bases stayed unmatched. The CDR3 is made up of 15 amino acids. The germline CDR1 and CDR2 sequences are KGHSH and LQKENI. As DNA, the CDR3 is TGTGCCAGCTCACCAACCGGGGGGAGCACAGATACGCAGTATTTT. This encodes CASSPTGGSTDTQYF.

The chain links TRBV2 to TRBJ2-3; no clear D gene. Germline V gene data show CDR1 as SNHLY and CDR2 as FYNNEI. The CDR3 is made up of 14 amino acids. V was cut by 4 bases and J by 5 bases, with 13 bases left in between. CDR3 DNA: TGTGCCAGCAGTGGGGCCCTAGTCGGAGATACGCAGTATTTT. Amino acid sequence: CASSGALVGDTQYF.

The rearrangement links TRBV5-5 to TRBJ1-1, with 10 bases identical to TRBD1. CDR3 size: 15 residues. Germline CDR1 is SGHKS and CDR2 is YYEKEE (reference sequence). With 3 bases clipped from V and 4 bases from J, the junction kept 6 bases outside the gene matches. CDR3 in amino acids: CASSSRDRGGTEAFF. CDR3 in DNA: TGTGCCAGCAGCTCCCGGGACAGGGGAGGCACTGAAGCTTTCTTT. The full variable domain, rest sourced from reference TRBV5-5 and TRBJ1-1, is DAGVTQSPTHLIKTRGQQVTLRCSPISGHKSVSWYQQVLGQGPQFIFQYYEKEERGRGNFPDRFSARQFPNYSSELNVNALLLGDSALYLCASSSRDRGGTEAFFGQGTRLTVV.

This chain joins TRBV7-2 and TRBJ1-5, with 8 bases identical to TRBD1. Germline CDR1 is SGHTA and CDR2 is FQGNSA. V was pared by 5 bases and J by 6 bases, with 9 bases of the junction left unmatched. This CDR3 spans 15 amino acids. The CDR3 DNA is TGTGCCAGCAGCCCTAATGGCAGGGGGCTTCAGCCCCAGCATTTT. This gives the protein CASSPNGRGLQPQHF.

J is TRBJ2-7 and V is TRBV28; 9 bases map to TRBD1. This CDR3 comprises 14 residues. After removal of 3 bases from V and 3 bases from J, the junction contained 3 bases not matched to a gene. Germline CDR1 is MDHEN and CDR2 is SYDVKM. In nucleotides, the CDR3 is TGTGCCAGCAGTTTTATGGGACAGGGCTACGAGCAGTACTTC. This codes for CASSFMGQGYEQYF.

This clone was detected once. The chain recombines TRBV5-1 with TRBJ2-1; a possible D gene is TRBD1 (6 bases). This CDR3 is 15 amino acids long. Germline V lookup: CDR1 SGHRS, CDR2 YFSETQ. V lost 5 bases, J lost 0 bases, and 12 bases lay in between. This CDR3 reads CASRPTGSSYNEQFF. In DNA form, the CDR3 reads TGCGCCAGCAGGCCTACAGGGAGCTCCTACAATGAGCAGTTCTTC.

The V and J genes are TRBV7-7 and TRBJ1-1, with D perhaps matching TRBD1 (6 bases). The CDR3 consists of 17 residues. In germline, CDR1 is SSHAT, CDR2 FNYEAQ (reference sequence). Trimming removed 3 bases at V and 1 base at J, with 18 bases between. This CDR3 is CASSFFPPGVGNTEAFF. Written as DNA, the CDR3 is TGTGCCAGCAGCTTTTTTCCTCCAGGGGTGGGGAACACTGAAGCTTTCTTT.

The gene calls are TRBV28 and TRBJ1-4, with D unresolved. This CDR3 is 11 amino acids long. With 7 bases removed from V and 5 bases from J, the gap between germline ends came to 5 bases. CDR1 MDHEN and CDR2 SYDVKM come from the germline V gene. The CDR3 bases are TGTGCCAGCACCTCCAATGAAAAACTGTTTTTT. Its translation is CASTSNEKLFF.

The CDR3, as DNA: TGTGCCAGCAGTTACGACCATGGTGGGTCTGAAGCTTTCTTT. Encoded protein: CASSYDHGGSEAFF. V usage is TRBV6-5 and J usage is TRBJ1-1; D not resolved. Germline V gene data show CDR1 as MNHEY and CDR2 as SVGAGI. This CDR3 comprises 14 residues. The ends were cut back, 2 bases at V and 6 bases at J, with 13 bases in the middle.

J is TRBJ1-1 and V is TRBV4-1, with 8 bases identical to TRBD1. This CDR3 is 15 amino acids long. Germline CDR1 reads MGHRA; CDR2 reads YSYEKL. Trimming at V came to 8 bases and at J to 4 bases, leaving 12 bases not matched to a gene. CDR3 sequence: CASRVSGQGTTEAFF. For the CDR3, the DNA is TGCGCCAGCCGAGTGAGCGGACAGGGCACCACTGAAGCTTTCTTT.

This chain's CDR3 is CASSLAGDEQFF. The DNA of the CDR3 is TGTGCCAGCAGCTTAGCAGGGGATGAGCAGTTCTTC. The gene calls are TRBV13 and TRBJ2-1, with D maybe TRBD1 (6 bases). Germline assignment: CDR1 PRHDT and CDR2 FYEKMQ (reference sequence). The CDR3 runs 12 residues. Trimming removed 1 base at V and 8 bases at J, with 6 bases between.

The chain uses TRBV5-4 and TRBJ1-2, with D unresolved. There are 15 residues in the CDR3. Trimming removed 4 bases at V and 1 base at J, with 14 bases between. From germline, CDR1 is SGHNT and CDR2 YYREEE (reference sequence). The CDR3 protein is CASSTGSGINYGYTF. The DNA of the CDR3 is TGTGCCAGCAGCACCGGCTCCGGGATTAACTATGGCTACACCTTC. Supplemented by reference TRBV5-4 and TRBJ1-2, the full variable domain reads ETGVTQSPTHLIKTRGQQVTLRCSSQSGHNTVSWYQQALGQGPQFIFQYYREEENGRGNFPPRFSGLQFPNYSSELNVNALELDDSALYLCASSTGSGINYGYTFGSGTRLTVV.

The J gene is TRBJ1-2, the V gene TRBV4-1; D ambiguous. This CDR3 is 16 amino acids long. From germline, CDR1 is MGHRA and CDR2 YSYEKL. V was clipped by 1 base and J by 4 bases, with 16 bases between them. The CDR3 coding sequence is TGCGCCAGCAGCCAAGTTTTGGGGAGGAGGTCCTATGGCTACACCTTC. Its protein is CASSQVLGRRSYGYTF.

This chain joins TRBV28 and TRBJ1-1; D remains ambiguous. The CDR3 sequence is 12 residues long. The V gene's germline CDR1 is MDHEN and CDR2 SYDVKM. Deletions cut 6 bases from V and 2 bases from J, with 7 bases between. DNA of the CDR3: TGTGCCAGCAGGGGTGGCAACACTGAAGCTTTCTTT. Protein product: CASRGGNTEAFF.

J is TRBJ1-3 and V is TRBV5-1; unclear D gene. Trimming cost V 5 bases and J 0 bases, with 12 bases left between them. The V gene's germline CDR1 is SGHRS and CDR2 YFSETQ. The CDR3 sequence is 15 residues long. CDR3 DNA: TGCGCCAGCAGGCCGGTCGGGGTCTCTGGAAACACCATATATTTT. Amino acid sequence: CASRPVGVSGNTIYF.